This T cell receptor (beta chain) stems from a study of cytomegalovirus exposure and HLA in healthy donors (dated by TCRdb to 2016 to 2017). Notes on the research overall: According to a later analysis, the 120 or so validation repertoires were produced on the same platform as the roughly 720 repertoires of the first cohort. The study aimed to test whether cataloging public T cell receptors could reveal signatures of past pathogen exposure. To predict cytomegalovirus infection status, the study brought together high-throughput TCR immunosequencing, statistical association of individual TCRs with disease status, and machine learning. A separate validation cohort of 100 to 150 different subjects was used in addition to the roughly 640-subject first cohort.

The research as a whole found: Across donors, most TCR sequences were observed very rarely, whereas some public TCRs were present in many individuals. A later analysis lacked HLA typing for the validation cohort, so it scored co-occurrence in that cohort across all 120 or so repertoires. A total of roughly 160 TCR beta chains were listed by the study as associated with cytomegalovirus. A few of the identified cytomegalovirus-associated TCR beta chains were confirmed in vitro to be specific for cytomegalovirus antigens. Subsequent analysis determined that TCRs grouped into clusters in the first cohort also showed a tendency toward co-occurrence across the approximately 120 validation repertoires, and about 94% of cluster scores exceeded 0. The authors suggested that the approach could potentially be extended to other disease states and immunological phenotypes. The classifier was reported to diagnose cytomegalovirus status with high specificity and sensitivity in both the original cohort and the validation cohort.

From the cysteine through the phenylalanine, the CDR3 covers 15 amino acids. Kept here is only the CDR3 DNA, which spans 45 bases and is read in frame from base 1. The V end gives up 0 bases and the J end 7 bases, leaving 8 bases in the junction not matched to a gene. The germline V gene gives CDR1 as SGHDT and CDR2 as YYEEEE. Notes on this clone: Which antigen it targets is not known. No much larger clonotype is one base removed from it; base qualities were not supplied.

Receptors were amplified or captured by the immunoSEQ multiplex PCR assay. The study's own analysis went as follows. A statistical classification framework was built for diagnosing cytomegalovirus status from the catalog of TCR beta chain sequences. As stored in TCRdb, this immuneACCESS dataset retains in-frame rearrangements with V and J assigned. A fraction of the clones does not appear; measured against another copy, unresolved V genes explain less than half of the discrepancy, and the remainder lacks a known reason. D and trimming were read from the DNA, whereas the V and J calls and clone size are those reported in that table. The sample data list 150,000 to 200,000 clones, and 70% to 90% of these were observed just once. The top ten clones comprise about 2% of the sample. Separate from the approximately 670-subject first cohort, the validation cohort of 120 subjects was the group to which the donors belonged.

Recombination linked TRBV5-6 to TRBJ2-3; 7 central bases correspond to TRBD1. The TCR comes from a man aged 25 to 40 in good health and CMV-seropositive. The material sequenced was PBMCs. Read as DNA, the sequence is TGTGCCAGCAGCTTGGTTCGAGGGGGCCGTCATACGCAGTATTTT. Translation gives CASSLVRGGRHTQYF.